This TCR beta chain was observed in a study of control samples from healthy donors and cancer patients. Some clones are missing from TCRdb's copy, which holds only in-frame ones; the method was immunoSEQ multiplex PCR. The sample has roughly 88,000 clones, roughly 80% seen once. Sequencing was carried out using blood. This sequence originates from a young man in good health.

CDR3 region: CASSSQGVGVSYNEQFF. The CDR3 coding sequence is TGCGCCAGCAGCTCGCAGGGAGTGGGGGTCTCCTACAATGAGCAGTTCTTC. This chain links TRBV5-1 with TRBJ2-1; TRBD1 or TRBD2 may be the D gene (5 bases each). With 3 bases removed from V and 0 bases from J, the gap between germline ends came to 16 bases. The CDR3 is 17 residues long. Germline CDR1 reads SGHRS; CDR2 reads YFSETQ.